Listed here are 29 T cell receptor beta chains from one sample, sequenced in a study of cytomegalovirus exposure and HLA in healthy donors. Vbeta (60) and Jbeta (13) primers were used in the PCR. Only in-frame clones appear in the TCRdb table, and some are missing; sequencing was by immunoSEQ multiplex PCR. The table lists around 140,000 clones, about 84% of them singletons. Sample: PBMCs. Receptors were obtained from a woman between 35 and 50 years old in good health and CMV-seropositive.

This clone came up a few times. The CDR3 DNA reads TGTGCCAGCAGTAACCCCGGCTATGGCTACACCTTC. Translated, it gives CASSNPGYGYTF. The chain uses TRBV6-6 and TRBJ1-2, with D unclear. The CDR3 has 12 amino acids. Germline assignment: CDR1 MNHNY and CDR2 SVGAGI (reference sequence). Trimming removed 5 bases from V and 4 bases from J, with 8 bases in between.

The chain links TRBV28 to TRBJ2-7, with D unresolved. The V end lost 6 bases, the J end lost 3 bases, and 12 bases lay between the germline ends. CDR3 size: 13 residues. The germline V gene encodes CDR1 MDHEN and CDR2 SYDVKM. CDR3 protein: CASRPGVIYEQYF. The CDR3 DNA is TGTGCCAGCAGACCCGGTGTGATCTACGAGCAGTACTTC.

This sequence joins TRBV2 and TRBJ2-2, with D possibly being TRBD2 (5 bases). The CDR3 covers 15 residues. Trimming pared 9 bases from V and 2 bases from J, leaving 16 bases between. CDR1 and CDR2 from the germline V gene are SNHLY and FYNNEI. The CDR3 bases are TGTGCCAGTACGGCTGCGGGTTTAAACACCGGGGAGCTGTTTTTT. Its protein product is CASTAAGLNTGELFF.

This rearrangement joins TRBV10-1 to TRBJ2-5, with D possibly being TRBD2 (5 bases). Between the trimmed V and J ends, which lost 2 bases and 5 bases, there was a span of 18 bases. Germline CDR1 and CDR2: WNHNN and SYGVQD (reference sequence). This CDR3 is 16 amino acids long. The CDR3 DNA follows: TGCGCCAGCAGTGAGCCTGCCGGGGATGGTGATGAGACCCAGTACTTC. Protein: CASSEPAGDGDETQYF.

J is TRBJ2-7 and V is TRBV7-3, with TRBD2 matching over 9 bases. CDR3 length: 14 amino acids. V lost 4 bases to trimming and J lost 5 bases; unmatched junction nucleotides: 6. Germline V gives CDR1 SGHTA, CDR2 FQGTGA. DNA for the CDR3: TGTGCCAGCAGCTCCGGGACTAGCTCGGACGAGCAGTACTTC. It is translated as CASSSGTSSDEQYF.

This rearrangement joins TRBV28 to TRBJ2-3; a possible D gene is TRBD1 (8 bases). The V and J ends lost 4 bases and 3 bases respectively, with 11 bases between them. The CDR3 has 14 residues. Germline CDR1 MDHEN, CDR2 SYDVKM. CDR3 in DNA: TGTGCCAGCAGTTCACAGGGGGGGACAGATACGCAGTATTTT. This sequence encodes CASSSQGGTDTQYF. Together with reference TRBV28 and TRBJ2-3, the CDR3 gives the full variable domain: DVKVTQSSRYLVKRTGEKVFLECVQDMDHENMFWYRQDPGLGLRLIYFSYDVKMKEKGDIPEGYSVSREKKERFSLILESASTNQTSMYLCASSSQGGTDTQYFGPGTRLTVL.

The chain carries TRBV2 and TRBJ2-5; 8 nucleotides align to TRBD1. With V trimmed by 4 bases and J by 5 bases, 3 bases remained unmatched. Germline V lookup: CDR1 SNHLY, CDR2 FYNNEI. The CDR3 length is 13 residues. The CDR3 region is CASSGTGQETQYF. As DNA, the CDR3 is TGTGCCAGCAGTGGGACAGGGCAGGAGACCCAGTACTTC.

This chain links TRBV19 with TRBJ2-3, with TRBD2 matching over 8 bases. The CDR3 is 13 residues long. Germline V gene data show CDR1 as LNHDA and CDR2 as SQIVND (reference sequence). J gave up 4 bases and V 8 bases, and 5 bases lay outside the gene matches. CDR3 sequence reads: CASVQRESDTQYF. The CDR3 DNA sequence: TGTGCCAGTGTGCAGCGGGAGTCAGATACGCAGTATTTT.

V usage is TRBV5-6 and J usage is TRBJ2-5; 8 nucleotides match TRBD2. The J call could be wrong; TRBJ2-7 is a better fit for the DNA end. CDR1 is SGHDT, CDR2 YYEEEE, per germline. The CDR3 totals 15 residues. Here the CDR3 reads CASSLGPSGRYEQYF. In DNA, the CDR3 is TGTGCCAGCAGCTTGGGTCCTAGCGGGCGGTACGAGCAGTACTTC.

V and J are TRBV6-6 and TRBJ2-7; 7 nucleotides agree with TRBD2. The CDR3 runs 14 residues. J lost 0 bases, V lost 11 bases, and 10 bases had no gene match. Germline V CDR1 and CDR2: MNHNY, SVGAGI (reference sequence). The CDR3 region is CAGRNQRGSYEQYF. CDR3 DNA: TGTGCCGGTAGAAACCAGCGGGGCTCCTACGAGCAGTACTTC.

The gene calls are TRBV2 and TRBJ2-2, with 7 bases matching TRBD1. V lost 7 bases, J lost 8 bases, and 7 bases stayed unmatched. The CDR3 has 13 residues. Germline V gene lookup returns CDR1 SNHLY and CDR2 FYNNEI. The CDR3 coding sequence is TGTGCCAGCACTGGACAGGCTGGGGGGGAGCTGTTTTTT. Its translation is CASTGQAGGELFF.

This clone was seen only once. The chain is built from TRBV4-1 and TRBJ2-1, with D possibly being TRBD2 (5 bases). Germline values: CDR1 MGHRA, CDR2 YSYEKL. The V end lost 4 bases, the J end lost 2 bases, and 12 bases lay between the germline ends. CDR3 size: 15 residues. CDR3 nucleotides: TGCGCCAGCAGCCCGGGAAGGACCACCTACAATGAGCAGTTCTTC. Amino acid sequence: CASSPGRTTYNEQFF.

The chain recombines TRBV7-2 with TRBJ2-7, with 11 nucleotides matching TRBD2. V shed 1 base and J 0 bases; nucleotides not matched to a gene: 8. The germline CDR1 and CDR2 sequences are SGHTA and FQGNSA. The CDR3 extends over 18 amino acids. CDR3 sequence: CASSLVSSGRASSYEQYF. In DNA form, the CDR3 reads TGTGCCAGCAGCTTAGTGAGTAGCGGGAGGGCCTCCTCCTACGAGCAGTACTTC.

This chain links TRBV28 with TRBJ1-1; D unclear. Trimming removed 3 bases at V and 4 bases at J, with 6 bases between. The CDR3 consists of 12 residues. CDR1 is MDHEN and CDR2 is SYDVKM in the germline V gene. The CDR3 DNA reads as TGTGCCAGCAGTTTCCTTGTCACTGAAGCTTTCTTT. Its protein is CASSFLVTEAFF.

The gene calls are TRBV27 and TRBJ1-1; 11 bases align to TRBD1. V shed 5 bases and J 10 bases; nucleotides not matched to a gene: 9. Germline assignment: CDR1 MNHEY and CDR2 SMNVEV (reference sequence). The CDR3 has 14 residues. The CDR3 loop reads CASSPRDRGNGAFF. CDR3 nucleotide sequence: TGTGCCAGCAGTCCCAGGGACAGGGGGAACGGAGCTTTCTTT.

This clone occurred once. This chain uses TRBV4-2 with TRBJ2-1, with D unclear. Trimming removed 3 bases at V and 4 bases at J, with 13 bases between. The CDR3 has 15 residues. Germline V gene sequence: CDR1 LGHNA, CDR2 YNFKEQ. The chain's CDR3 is CASSQVGPLYNEQFF. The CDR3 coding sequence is TGTGCCAGCAGCCAGGTCGGTCCCCTTTACAATGAGCAGTTCTTC.

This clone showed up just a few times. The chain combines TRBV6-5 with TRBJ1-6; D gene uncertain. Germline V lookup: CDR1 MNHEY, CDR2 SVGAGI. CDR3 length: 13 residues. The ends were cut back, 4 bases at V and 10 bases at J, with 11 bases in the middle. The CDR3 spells CASSWNGGSPLHF. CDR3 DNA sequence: TGTGCCAGCAGTTGGAACGGAGGGTCACCCCTCCACTTT.

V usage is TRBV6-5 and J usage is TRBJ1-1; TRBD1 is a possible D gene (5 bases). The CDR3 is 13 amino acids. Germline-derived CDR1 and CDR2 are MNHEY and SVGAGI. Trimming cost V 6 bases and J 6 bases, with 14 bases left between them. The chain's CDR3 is CASRQGGISEAFF. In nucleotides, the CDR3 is TGTGCCAGCAGGCAGGGTGGAATCTCTGAAGCTTTCTTT.

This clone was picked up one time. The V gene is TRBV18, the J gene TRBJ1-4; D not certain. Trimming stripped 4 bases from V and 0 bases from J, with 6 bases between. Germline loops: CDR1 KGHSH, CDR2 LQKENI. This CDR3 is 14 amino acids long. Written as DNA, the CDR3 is TGTGCCAGCTCACAGCGACCAACTAATGAAAAACTGTTTTTT. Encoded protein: CASSQRPTNEKLFF.

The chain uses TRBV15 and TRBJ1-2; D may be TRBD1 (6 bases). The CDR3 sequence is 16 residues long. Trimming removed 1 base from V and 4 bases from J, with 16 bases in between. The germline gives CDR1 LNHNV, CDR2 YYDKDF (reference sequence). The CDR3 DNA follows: TGTGCCACCAGCAGAGTAACGGACAGCCATTTCTATGGCTACACCTTC. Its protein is CATSRVTDSHFYGYTF. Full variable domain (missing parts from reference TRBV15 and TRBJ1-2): DAMVIQNPRYQVTQFGKPVTLSCSQTLNHNVMYWYQQKSSQAPKLLFHYYDKDFNNEADTPDNFQSRRPNTSFCFLDIRSPGLGDTAMYLCATSRVTDSHFYGYTFGSGTRLTVV.

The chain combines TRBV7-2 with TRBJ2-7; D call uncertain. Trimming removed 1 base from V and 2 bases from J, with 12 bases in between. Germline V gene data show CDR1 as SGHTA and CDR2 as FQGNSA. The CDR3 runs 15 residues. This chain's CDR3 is CASSLVSANAYEQYF. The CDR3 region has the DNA TGTGCCAGCAGCTTAGTCAGCGCGAACGCCTACGAGCAGTACTTC.

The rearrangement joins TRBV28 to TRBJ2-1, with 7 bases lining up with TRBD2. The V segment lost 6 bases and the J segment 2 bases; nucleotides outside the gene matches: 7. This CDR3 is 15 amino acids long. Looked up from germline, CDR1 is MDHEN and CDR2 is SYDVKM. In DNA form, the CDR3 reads TGTGCCAGCAGCCAGGGAGGGTCCACCTACAATGAGCAGTTCTTC. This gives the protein CASSQGGSTYNEQFF.

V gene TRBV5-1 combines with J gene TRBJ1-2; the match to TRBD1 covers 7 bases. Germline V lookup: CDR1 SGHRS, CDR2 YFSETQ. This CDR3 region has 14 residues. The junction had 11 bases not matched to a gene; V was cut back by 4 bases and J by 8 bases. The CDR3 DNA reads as TGCGCCAGCAGCCTCGACAGGGATGTCCGCGGCTACACCTTC. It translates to CASSLDRDVRGYTF.

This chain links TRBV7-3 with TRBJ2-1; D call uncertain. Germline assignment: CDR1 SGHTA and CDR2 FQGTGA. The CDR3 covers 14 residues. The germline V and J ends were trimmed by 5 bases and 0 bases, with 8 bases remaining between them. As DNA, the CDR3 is TGTGCCAGCAGCCCGACAAACTCCTACAATGAGCAGTTCTTC. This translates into CASSPTNSYNEQFF.

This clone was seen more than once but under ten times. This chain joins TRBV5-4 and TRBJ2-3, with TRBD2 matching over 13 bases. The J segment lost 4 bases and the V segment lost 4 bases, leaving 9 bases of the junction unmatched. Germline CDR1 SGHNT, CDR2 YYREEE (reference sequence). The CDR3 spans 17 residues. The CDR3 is CASSPTSGRARADTQYF. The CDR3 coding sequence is TGTGCCAGCAGCCCAACTAGCGGGAGGGCGAGGGCAGATACGCAGTATTTT.

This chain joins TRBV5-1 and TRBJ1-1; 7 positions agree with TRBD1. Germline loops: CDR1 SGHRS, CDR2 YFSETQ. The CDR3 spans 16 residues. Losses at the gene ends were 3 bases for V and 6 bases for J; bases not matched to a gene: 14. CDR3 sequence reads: CASSYTDASRGSEAFF. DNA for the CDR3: TGCGCCAGCAGCTATACGGACGCAAGCAGGGGGTCTGAAGCTTTCTTT. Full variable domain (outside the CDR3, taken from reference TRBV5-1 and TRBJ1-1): KAGVTQTPRYLIKTRGQQVTLSCSPISGHRSVSWYQQTPGQGLQFLFEYFSETQRNKGNFPGRFSGRQFSNSRSEMNVSTLELGDSALYLCASSYTDASRGSEAFFGQGTRLTVV.

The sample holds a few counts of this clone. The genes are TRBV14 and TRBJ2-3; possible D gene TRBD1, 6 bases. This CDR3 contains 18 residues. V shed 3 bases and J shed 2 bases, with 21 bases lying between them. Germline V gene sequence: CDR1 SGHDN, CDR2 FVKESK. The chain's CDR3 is CASSHRRTAANPTDTQYF. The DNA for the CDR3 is TGTGCCAGCAGCCACCGTAGGACAGCCGCCAACCCCACAGATACGCAGTATTTT.

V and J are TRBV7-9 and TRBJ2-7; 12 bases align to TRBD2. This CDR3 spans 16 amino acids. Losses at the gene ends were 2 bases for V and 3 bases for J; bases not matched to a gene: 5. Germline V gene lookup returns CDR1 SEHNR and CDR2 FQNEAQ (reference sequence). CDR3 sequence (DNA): TGTGCCAGCAGCTTATCACTAGCGGGAGGTCACTACGAGCAGTACTTC. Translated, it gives CASSLSLAGGHYEQYF.

CDR3 sequence reads: CASKTANYGYTF. The CDR3, as DNA: TGTGCCAGCAAAACAGCTAACTATGGCTACACCTTC. The chain has TRBV6-5 and TRBJ1-2; no reliable D call. Deletions cut 7 bases from V and 0 bases from J, with 6 bases between. This CDR3 comprises 12 residues. CDR1 MNHEY and CDR2 SVGAGI come from the germline V gene.